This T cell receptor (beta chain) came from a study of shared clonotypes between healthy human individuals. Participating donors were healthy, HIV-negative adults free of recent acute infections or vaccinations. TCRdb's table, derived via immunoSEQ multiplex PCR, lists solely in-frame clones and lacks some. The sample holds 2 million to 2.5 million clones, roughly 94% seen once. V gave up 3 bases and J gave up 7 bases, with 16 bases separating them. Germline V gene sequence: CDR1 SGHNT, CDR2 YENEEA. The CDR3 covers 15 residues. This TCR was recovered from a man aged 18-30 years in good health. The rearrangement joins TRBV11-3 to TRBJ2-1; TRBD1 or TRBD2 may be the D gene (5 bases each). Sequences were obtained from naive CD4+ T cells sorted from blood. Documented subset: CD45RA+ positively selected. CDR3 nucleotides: TGTGCCAGCAGCTTGACCGGGACGGTAGGGAATGAGCAGTTCTTC. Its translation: CASSLTGTVGNEQFF.